The clone carrying this T cell receptor beta chain has a count of ten or more. Its cognate antigen is unknown. The sequence runs out 3 residues before the end of the CDR3; the remainder is reconstructed from the germline J gene. Only in-frame clones appear in the TCRdb table, and some are missing; sequencing was by immunoSEQ multiplex PCR. Recorded here are tens of thousands of clones, none singletons. The germline V gene encodes CDR1 PRHDT and CDR2 FYEKMQ (reference sequence). The CDR3 runs 15 residues. V lost 5 bases and J lost 1, with 15 bases in between. The sample originates from a study of T cell clonality in common variable immunodeficiency. Findings and caveats of the study: Fewer TCRbeta clones were shared among CVID subjects than controls.

This rearrangement joins TRBV13 to TRBJ2-7; D may be TRBD1 or TRBD2 (5 bases each). Sequenced: peripheral blood mononuclear cells. The TCR originated in a person aged 18-70 years in good health. Here the CDR3 reads CASSPEGSASYEQYF. Partial CDR3 DNA: TGTGCCAGCAGCCCAGAGGGGAGCGCGTCCTACGAG.